Sequencing of this TCR beta chain was carried out in a study of CD8 T cells in ankylosing spondylitis. Libraries for TCR beta were made by quantitative 5'-RACE with molecular barcodes. TCRdb itself ran the 5' RACE reads through MiXCR, one entry per CDR3 protein. The table has about 800,000 distinct CDR3 sequences, about 12% seen once. Trimming at V came to 6 bases and at J to 6 bases, leaving 7 bases not matched to a gene. The CDR3 has 12 amino acids. Per germline, CDR1 DFQATT and CDR2 SNEGSKA (reference sequence). Findings and limits, study-wide: A CD8+ phenotype characterized the disease-linked clones, which were relatively rare in peripheral blood. Some of the motif variants had earlier been found in reactive arthritis patients' fluid and blood. Ankylosing spondylitis blood appeared to carry a characteristic TCR beta motif of several highly homologous variants. Significant enrichment of disease-linked clones was reported in matched ankylosing spondylitis synovial fluid.

This clonotype was detected many times. The antigen is undetermined. This receptor was taken from a male donor with ankylosing spondylitis. Sequenced sample: blood, either unsorted or a sorted T cell fraction (not recorded which). V gene TRBV20-1 combines with J gene TRBJ2-7; 8 bases match TRBD2. The CDR3 DNA sequence: TGCAGTGCACGCGGACTAGCTTCCGAGCAGTACTTC. Translated, it gives CSARGLASEQYF.